Listed below are T cell receptor beta chains from one sample, sequenced in a study of blood T cells in healthy people across ages. TCRdb re-called the 5' RACE reads through MiXCR, storing one row per CDR3 protein. The table records roughly 1,500,000 distinct CDR3 sequences, about 40% of them present only once. Material for sequencing was blood. The receptors shown here come from a woman younger than 30 in good health. Each CDR3 is given with its conserved first and last residue. D genes are given only for firm matches. A row's size may be missing; if present it is once, few, many or a size class.

TRBJ1-4,few,TRBV20-1,TRBD1,CSARDSGGSEKLFF,TGCAGTGCTAGAGATTCAGGGGGTAGTGAAAAACTGTTTTTT
TRBJ2-5,NA,TRBV5-1,TRBD1,CASSLPRQGGNQETQYF,TGCGCCAGCAGCTTGCCCCGACAGGGGGGCAACCAAGAGACCCAGTACTTC
TRBJ2-3,NA,TRBV20-1,TRBD2,CSASRTSRDTQYF,TGCAGTGCTTCTAGGACTAGCAGAGATACGCAGTATTTT
TRBJ2-3,many,TRBV7-9,NA,CASTLGGATTDTQYF,TGTGCCAGCACTCTCGGCGGAGCAACCACAGATACGCAGTATTTT
TRBJ1-1,NA,TRBV29-1,NA,CSVRALGANTEAFF,TGCAGTGTCCGGGCCCTGGGGGCGAACACTGAAGCTTTCTTT
TRBJ2-4,NA,TRBV5-1,NA,CASSLTGSGGNIQYF,TGCGCCAGCAGCTTGACAGGGTCTGGTGGAAACATTCAGTACTTC
TRBJ2-7,NA,TRBV18,NA,CASSPPAKNGEQYF,TGTGCCAGCTCACCACCGGCCAAAAACGGCGAGCAGTACTTC
TRBJ2-7,few,TRBV7-2,NA,CASSQGPVGNYEQYF,TGTGCCAGCAGCCAAGGGCCAGTGGGAAACTACGAGCAGTACTTC
TRBJ2-7,NA,TRBV6-1,NA,CASSEPGEKAYEQYF,TGTGCCAGCAGTGAACCAGGAGAGAAGGCCTACGAGCAGTACTTC
TRBJ1-2,few,TRBV29-1,NA,CSVRVLDGYTF,TGCAGCGTCAGGGTTTTGGATGGCTACACCTTC
TRBJ2-6,NA,TRBV30,NA,CASPGRTLSGANVLTF,TGTGCCTCGCCCGGGCGGACACTCTCTGGGGCCAACGTCCTGACTTTC
TRBJ2-5,NA,TRBV14,NA,CASSQGLNREIQETQYF,TGTGCCAGCAGCCAAGGGTTGAACAGGGAGATTCAAGAGACCCAGTACTTC
TRBJ2-7,NA,TRBV4-1,NA,CASSQATGDSYEQYF,TGCGCCAGCAGCCAAGCGACAGGAGACTCCTACGAGCAGTACTTC
TRBJ1-1,NA,TRBV6-5,TRBD1,CASSYGTGMNTEAFF,TGTGCCAGCAGTTACGGGACAGGGATGAACACTGAAGCTTTCTTT
TRBJ1-1,few,TRBV6-1,NA,CASSAQDYTEAFF,TGTGCCAGCAGTGCACAGGATTACACTGAAGCTTTCTTT
TRBJ1-2,NA,TRBV9,TRBD1,CASSPEDRTNYGYTF,TGTGCCAGCAGCCCTGAGGACAGGACAAACTATGGCTACACCTTC
TRBJ1-6,once,TRBV2,NA,CASNDGSVNNSPLHF,TGTGCCAGCAACGATGGGTCAGTTAATAATTCACCCCTCCACTTT
TRBJ2-7,few,TRBV20-1,NA,CSGVWAGSGEQYF,TGCAGTGGGGTATGGGCGGGATCAGGCGAGCAGTACTTC
TRBJ2-1,NA,TRBV2,NA,CASSERGLGQFF,TGTGCCAGCAGTGAAAGGGGGTTAGGGCAGTTCTTC
TRBJ2-3,NA,TRBV4-1,NA,CASSQESGWGYTQYF,TGCGCCAGCAGCCAAGAGTCGGGTTGGGGTTATACGCAGTATTTT
TRBJ2-1,NA,TRBV7-8,TRBD1,CASSEGTGGNPYNEQFF,TGTGCCAGCAGCGAAGGGACAGGGGGCAATCCCTACAATGAGCAGTTCTTC
TRBJ2-3,NA,TRBV9,NA,CASRTGVTPTDTQYF,TGTGCCAGCAGGACCGGGGTTACCCCCACAGATACGCAGTATTTT
TRBJ2-3,few,TRBV20-1,TRBD2,CSAMTSGRAPDTQYF,TGCAGTGCTATGACTAGCGGGAGGGCCCCAGATACGCAGTATTTT
TRBJ2-3,few,TRBV4-1,TRBD2,CASSQDPGLAADTQYF,TGCGCCAGCAGCCAAGACCCGGGACTAGCTGCTGATACGCAGTATTTT
TRBJ1-2,many,TRBV28,TRBD1,CASSLDYRGNYGYTF,TGTGCCAGCAGTTTGGACTACAGGGGAAACTATGGCTACACCTTC
TRBJ1-5,few,TRBV5-5,TRBD1,CASSPGTGDSQPQHF,TGTGCCAGCAGCCCCGGGACAGGGGATAGTCAGCCCCAGCATTTT
TRBJ2-7,NA,TRBV4-1,NA,CASSQGTGSDEQYF,TGCGCCAGCAGCCAAGGAACAGGGTCCGACGAGCAGTACTTC
TRBJ2-3,few,TRBV28,NA,CASRLRADTQYF,TGTGCCAGCAGATTAAGGGCAGATACGCAGTATTTT
TRBJ2-3,NA,TRBV28,NA,CASSLFGGTQGDTQYF,TGTGCCAGCAGTTTATTTGGGGGGACTCAAGGAGATACGCAGTATTTT
TRBJ2-1,NA,TRBV12-5,TRBD2,CASELAINEQFF,TGTGCTAGTGAACTAGCGATCAATGAGCAGTTCTTC
TRBJ2-7,NA,TRBV6-1,NA,CASSEAQTVYEQYF,TGTGCCAGCAGTGAAGCCCAGACAGTTTACGAGCAGTACTTC
TRBJ2-7,NA,TRBV28,NA,CASSSPLDRLTSYEQYF,TGTGCCAGCAGTTCCCCTCTCGACAGGCTGACCTCCTACGAGCAGTACTTC
TRBJ1-6,NA,TRBV14,NA,CASSQEVRSPLHF,TGTGCCAGCAGCCAAGAGGTTAGGTCACCCCTCCACTTT
TRBJ2-7,few,TRBV6-6,TRBD1,CASNPGQAYEQYF,TGTGCCAGCAACCCGGGACAGGCCTACGAGCAGTACTTC
TRBJ2-7,few,TRBV6-6,TRBD1,CASSTPGGPSSYEQYF,TGTGCCAGCAGTACCCCAGGGGGCCCGAGCTCCTACGAGCAGTACTTC
TRBJ2-1,NA,TRBV4-2,TRBD2,CASSQEGLAYEQFF,TGTGCCAGCAGCCAAGAGGGACTAGCCTACGAGCAGTTCTTC
TRBJ2-4,NA,TRBV5-1,NA,CASSLENNERYF,TGCGCCAGCAGCTTGGAGAATAACGAGCGGTACTTC
TRBJ2-2,NA,TRBV29-1,TRBD1,CSGTGGRGELFF,TGCAGCGGGACAGGGGGCCGCGGGGAGCTGTTTTTT
TRBJ2-7,NA,TRBV15,NA,CATSRPGDSYEQYF,TGTGCCACCAGTCGTCCAGGGGATAGCTACGAGCAGTACTTC
TRBJ2-7,few,TRBV30,NA,CAWSDPIYEQYF,TGTGCCTGGAGTGACCCGATTTACGAGCAGTACTTC
TRBJ1-2,few,TRBV9,NA,CASSVDIIDNYGYTF,TGTGCCAGCAGCGTGGACATAATTGACAACTATGGCTACACCTTC
TRBJ2-5,NA,TRBV7-9,TRBD2,CASNSIRLAGAQETQYF,TGTGCCAGCAACTCGATTCGACTAGCGGGAGCCCAAGAGACCCAGTACTTC
TRBJ2-7,NA,TRBV6-1,NA,CASSATTLGLEQYF,TGTGCCAGCAGTGCAACTACCCTGGGGCTCGAGCAGTACTTC
TRBJ1-5,NA,TRBV9,TRBD1,CASSATGGANQPQHF,TGTGCCAGCAGCGCAACAGGGGGCGCCAATCAGCCCCAGCATTTT
TRBJ1-1,NA,TRBV7-9,NA,CASSSYSTDGKAFF,TGTGCCAGCAGCTCCTACTCAACTGATGGTAAAGCTTTCTTT
TRBJ2-5,NA,TRBV6-6,TRBD2,CASMLGLAETQYF,TGTGCTAGCATGCTAGGACTAGCAGAGACCCAGTACTTC
TRBJ2-7,once,TRBV14,TRBD1,CASSQDPSRQGFVSEQYF,TGTGCCAGCAGCCAAGACCCATCCCGACAGGGGTTTGTATCCGAGCAGTACTTC
TRBJ2-1,NA,TRBV6-5,NA,CASSYSFWDNEQFF,TGTGCCAGCAGTTACTCCTTTTGGGACAATGAGCAGTTCTTC
TRBJ1-1,few,TRBV7-2,NA,CASSLGWTEAFF,TGTGCCAGCAGTTTGGGTTGGACTGAAGCTTTCTTT
TRBJ2-3,NA,TRBV20-1,NA,CSARAPPGSTDTQYF,TGCAGTGCTAGAGCCCCCCCGGGGAGCACAGATACGCAGTATTTT
TRBJ2-5,many,TRBV10-3,NA,CAISGQKETQYF,TGTGCCATCAGTGGACAGAAAGAGACCCAGTACTTC
TRBJ2-6,few,TRBV20-1,NA,CSARGVSGANVLTF,TGCAGTGCTAGGGGTGTCTCCGGGGCCAACGTCCTGACTTTC
TRBJ1-5,NA,TRBV19,NA,CASSQGPIGNQPQHF,TGTGCCAGTAGCCAGGGCCCGATCGGCAATCAGCCCCAGCATTTT
TRBJ2-1,NA,TRBV3-1,NA,CASSQFGAGVIDEQFF,TGTGCCAGCAGCCAGTTTGGGGCAGGGGTTATCGATGAGCAGTTCTTC
TRBJ2-5,few,TRBV20-1,NA,CSARVFSYNEQYF,TGCAGTGCTAGAGTCTTCTCGTACAATGAGCAGTACTTC